The rows below give T cell receptor beta chains drawn from one sample of a study of beta chain features in type 1 diabetes. Sequenced by immunoSEQ multiplex PCR; TCRdb stores in-frame clones only, minus some. The table includes roughly 350,000 clones, 9.6% detected once. The sample was central memory CD4+ T cells from blood. The receptor source for this set is a man aged 25 to 45 with type 1 diabetes. Both conserved end residues are part of each CDR3. A D gene is named only where the DNA matches it firmly. The listing skips clone size in some rows; elsewhere it reads once, few, many or a size class.

J: TRBJ2-3; D: .; size: .; V: TRBV7-2; DNA: TGTGCCAGCAGCTCACAGGGTATGACAGATACGCAGTATTTT; CDR3: CASSSQGMTDTQYF
J: TRBJ2-3; D: TRBD1; size: .; V: TRBV29-1; DNA: TGCAGCGTTAGGACAGGGACTAGCACAGATACGCAGTATTTT; CDR3: CSVRTGTSTDTQYF
J: TRBJ2-1; D: TRBD2; size: .; V: TRBV5-4; DNA: TGTGCCAGCAGCCCCCGACTAGCGGGAACGAATGAGCAGTTCTTC; CDR3: CASSPRLAGTNEQFF
J: TRBJ2-2; D: TRBD1; size: many; V: TRBV4-1; DNA: TGCGCCAGCCGGTGGGGGACAGGCGACACCGGGGAGCTGTTTTTT; CDR3: CASRWGTGDTGELFF
J: TRBJ1-2; D: TRBD1; size: .; V: TRBV5-5; DNA: TGTGCCAGCAGCGCAGGGCCCTACGGGACAGGCTATGGCTACACCTTC; CDR3: CASSAGPYGTGYGYTF
J: TRBJ2-4; D: TRBD2; size: many; V: TRBV9; DNA: TGTGCCAGCAGCGTAGGGCTAGCGGGAGATTATCACATTCAGTACTTC; CDR3: CASSVGLAGDYHIQYF
J: TRBJ2-7; D: .; size: many; V: TRBV5-1; DNA: TGCGCCAGCAGCTTGACCAACTCCTACGAGCAGTACTTC; CDR3: CASSLTNSYEQYF
J: TRBJ1-4; D: .; size: few; V: TRBV21-1; DNA: TGTGCCAGCGTAGATCCAGGGGGCCGGGAAAAACTGTTTTTT; CDR3: CASVDPGGREKLFF
J: TRBJ1-2; D: .; size: .; V: TRBV6-6; DNA: TGTGCCACCTCCCAAGACGGCCTCTATGGCTACACCTTC; CDR3: CATSQDGLYGYTF
J: TRBJ1-1; D: TRBD1; size: few; V: TRBV28; DNA: TGTGCCAGCAGTTTGAGTCCAGGGGGCACTGAAGCTTTCTTT; CDR3: CASSLSPGGTEAFF
J: TRBJ2-2; D: .; size: few; V: TRBV7-2; DNA: TGTGCCAGCAGCCTGTGGACCTCCACCGGGGAGCTGTTTTTT; CDR3: CASSLWTSTGELFF
J: TRBJ1-2; D: .; size: few; V: TRBV5-1; DNA: TGCGCCAGCAGCTTGACGGGATCCGGCGGCTACACCTTC; CDR3: CASSLTGSGGYTF
J: TRBJ2-2; D: .; size: few; V: TRBV7-5; DNA: TGTGCCAGCAGCTTAACGTTTAAGCCCGGGGAGCTGTTTTTT; CDR3: CASSLTFKPGELFF
J: TRBJ2-1; D: TRBD1; size: .; V: TRBV9; DNA: TGTGCCAGCAGCGAAAAACCGGGACAGATCAATGAGCAGTTCTTC; CDR3: CASSEKPGQINEQFF
J: TRBJ2-7; D: .; size: .; V: TRBV20-1; DNA: TGCAGTGCTTCCCTTCTGGGGGAGCAGTACTTC; CDR3: CSASLLGEQYF
J: TRBJ2-2; D: TRBD1; size: few; V: TRBV18; DNA: TGTGCCAGCTCACTCGACAGGGCGAACACCGGGGAGCTGTTTTTT; CDR3: CASSLDRANTGELFF
J: TRBJ2-5; D: TRBD2; size: many; V: TRBV5-1; DNA: TGCGCCAGCAGCTTTGGGACTAGCGCGGAGACCCAGTACTTC; CDR3: CASSFGTSAETQYF
J: TRBJ1-1; D: .; size: few; V: TRBV21-1; DNA: TGTGCCAGGCCAAAGTTGGACAGGCACGGGACTGAAGCTTTCTTT; CDR3: CARPKLDRHGTEAFF
J: TRBJ2-1; D: .; size: few; V: TRBV28; DNA: TGTGCCAGCACTTCCTTATTTGGGGGCTCCTACAATGAGCAGTTCTTC; CDR3: CASTSLFGGSYNEQFF
J: TRBJ1-1; D: TRBD1; size: few; V: TRBV29-1; DNA: TGCAGCGTCACGGGACAGGGGGTGAGCACTGAAGCTTTCTTT; CDR3: CSVTGQGVSTEAFF
J: TRBJ1-1; D: .; size: few; V: TRBV6-5; DNA: TGTGCCAGCAGCCAGGGAGGCGCATCTGAAGCTTTCTTT; CDR3: CASSQGGASEAFF
J: TRBJ2-7; D: .; size: few; V: TRBV7-3; DNA: TGCGCCAGCAGCCCCCTTAGTTGGGTAAACGAGCAGTACTTC; CDR3: CASSPLSWVNEQYF
J: TRBJ2-2; D: TRBD2; size: .; V: TRBV7-2; DNA: TGTGCCAGCAGCTTATACGCTCTAGCGGGAGTTAACACCGGGGAGCTGTTTTTT; CDR3: CASSLYALAGVNTGELFF
J: TRBJ2-1; D: .; size: few; V: TRBV7-3; DNA: TGTGCCAGCAGCTTAATGCAGCGATCCTCCTACAATGAGCAGTTCTTC; CDR3: CASSLMQRSSYNEQFF
J: TRBJ1-5; D: .; size: few; V: TRBV7-9; DNA: TGTGCCAGCAGCTTAGGTGAGGGATTCAATCAGCCCCAGCATTTT; CDR3: CASSLGEGFNQPQHF
J: TRBJ2-1; D: .; size: few; V: TRBV5-1; DNA: TGCGCCAGCAGCTTGCCCGAGGGAGGCTTTGAGTTCTTC; CDR3: CASSLPEGGFEFF
J: TRBJ1-6; D: .; size: few; V: TRBV6-5; DNA: TGTGCCAGCAGCGCGATCTCCTCACCCCTCCACTTT; CDR3: CASSAISSPLHF
J: TRBJ2-3; D: TRBD2; size: few; V: TRBV5-1; DNA: TGCGCCAGCAGCCTCTACGGGACTAGCGGGAGGACAACAAGCACAGATACGCAGTATTTT; CDR3: CASSLYGTSGRTTSTDTQYF